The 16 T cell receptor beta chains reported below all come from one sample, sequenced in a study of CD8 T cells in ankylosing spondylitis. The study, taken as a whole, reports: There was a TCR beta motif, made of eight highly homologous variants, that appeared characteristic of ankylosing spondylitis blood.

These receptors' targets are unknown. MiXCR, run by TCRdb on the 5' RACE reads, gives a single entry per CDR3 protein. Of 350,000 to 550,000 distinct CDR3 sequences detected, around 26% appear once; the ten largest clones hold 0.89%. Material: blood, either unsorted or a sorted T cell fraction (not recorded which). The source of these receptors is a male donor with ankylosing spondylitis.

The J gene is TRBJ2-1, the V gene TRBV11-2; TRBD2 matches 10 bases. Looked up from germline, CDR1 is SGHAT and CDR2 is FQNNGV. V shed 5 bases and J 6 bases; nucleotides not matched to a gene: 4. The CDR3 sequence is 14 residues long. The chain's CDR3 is CASSTSGGGNEQFF. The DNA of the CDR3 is TGTGCCAGCAGCACAAGCGGGGGGGGCAATGAGCAGTTCTTC.

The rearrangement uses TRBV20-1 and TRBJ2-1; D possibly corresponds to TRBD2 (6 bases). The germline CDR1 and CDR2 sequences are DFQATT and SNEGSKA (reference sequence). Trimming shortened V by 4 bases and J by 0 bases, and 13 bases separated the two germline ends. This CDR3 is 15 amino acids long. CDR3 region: CSAISSGSSYNEQFF. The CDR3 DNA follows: TGCAGTGCTATCTCCTCCGGGAGCTCCTACAATGAGCAGTTCTTC.

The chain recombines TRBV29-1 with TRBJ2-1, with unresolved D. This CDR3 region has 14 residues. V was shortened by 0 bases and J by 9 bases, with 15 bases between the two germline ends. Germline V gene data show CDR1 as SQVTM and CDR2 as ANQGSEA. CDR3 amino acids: CSVEDRRRFGEQFF. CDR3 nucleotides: TGCAGCGTTGAAGATCGCAGGCGATTCGGTGAGCAGTTCTTC.

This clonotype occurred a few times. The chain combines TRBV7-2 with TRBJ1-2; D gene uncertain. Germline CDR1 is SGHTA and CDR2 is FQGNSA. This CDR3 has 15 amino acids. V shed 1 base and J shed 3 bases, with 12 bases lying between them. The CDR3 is CASSLEARVDYGYTF. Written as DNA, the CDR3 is TGTGCCAGCAGCTTAGAAGCAAGAGTAGACTATGGCTACACCTTC.

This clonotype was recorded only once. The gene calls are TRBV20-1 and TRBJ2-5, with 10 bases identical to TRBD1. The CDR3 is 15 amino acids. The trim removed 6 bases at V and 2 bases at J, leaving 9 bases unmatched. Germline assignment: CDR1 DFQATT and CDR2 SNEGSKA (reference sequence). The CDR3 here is CSATSGTGAQETQYF. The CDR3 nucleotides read TGCAGTGCCACCTCTGGGACAGGGGCGCAAGAGACCCAGTACTTC.

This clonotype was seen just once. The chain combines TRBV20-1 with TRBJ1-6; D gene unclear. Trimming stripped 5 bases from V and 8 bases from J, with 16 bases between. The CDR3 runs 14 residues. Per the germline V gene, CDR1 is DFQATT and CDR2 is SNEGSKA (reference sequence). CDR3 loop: CSAASGFGDSPLHF. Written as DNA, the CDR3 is TGCAGTGCTGCCTCGGGATTCGGGGATTCACCCCTCCACTTT.

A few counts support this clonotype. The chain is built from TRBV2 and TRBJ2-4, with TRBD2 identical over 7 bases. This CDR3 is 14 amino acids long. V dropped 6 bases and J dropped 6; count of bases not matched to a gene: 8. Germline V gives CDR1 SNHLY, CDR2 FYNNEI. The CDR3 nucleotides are TGTGCCAGCAGCCCAACTAGCGCCGGAAACATTCAGTACTTC. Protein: CASSPTSAGNIQYF.

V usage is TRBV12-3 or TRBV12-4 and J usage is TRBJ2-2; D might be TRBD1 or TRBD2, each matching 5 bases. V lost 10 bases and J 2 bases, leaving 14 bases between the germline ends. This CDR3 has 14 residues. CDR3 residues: CATTRDRNTGELFF. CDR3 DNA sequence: TGTGCCACTACCAGGGACCGTAACACCGGGGAGCTGTTTTTT.

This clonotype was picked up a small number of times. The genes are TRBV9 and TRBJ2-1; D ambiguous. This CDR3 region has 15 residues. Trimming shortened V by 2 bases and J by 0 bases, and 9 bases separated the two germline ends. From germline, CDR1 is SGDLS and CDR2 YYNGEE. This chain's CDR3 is CASSVDMSSYNEQFF. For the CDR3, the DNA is TGTGCCAGCAGCGTCGACATGAGCTCCTACAATGAGCAGTTCTTC. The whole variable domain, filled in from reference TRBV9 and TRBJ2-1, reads DSGVTQTPKHLITATGQRVTLRCSPRSGDLSVYWYQQSLDQGLQFLIQYYNGEERAKGNILERFSAQQFPDLHSELNLSSLELGDSALYFCASSVDMSSYNEQFFGPGTRLTVL.

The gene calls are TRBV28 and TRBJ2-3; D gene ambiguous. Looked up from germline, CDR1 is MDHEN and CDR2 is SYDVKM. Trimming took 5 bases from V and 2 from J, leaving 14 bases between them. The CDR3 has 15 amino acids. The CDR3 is CASSTQLRDTDTQYF. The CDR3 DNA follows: TGTGCCAGCAGTACCCAGTTAAGGGACACAGATACGCAGTATTTT.

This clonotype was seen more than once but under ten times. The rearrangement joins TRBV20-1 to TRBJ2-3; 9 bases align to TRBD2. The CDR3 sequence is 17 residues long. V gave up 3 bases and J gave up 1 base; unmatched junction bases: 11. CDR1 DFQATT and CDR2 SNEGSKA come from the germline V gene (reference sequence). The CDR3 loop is CSASRGSGSWGTDTQYF. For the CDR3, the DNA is TGCAGTGCTAGCAGGGGTAGCGGGAGTTGGGGCACAGATACGCAGTATTTT.

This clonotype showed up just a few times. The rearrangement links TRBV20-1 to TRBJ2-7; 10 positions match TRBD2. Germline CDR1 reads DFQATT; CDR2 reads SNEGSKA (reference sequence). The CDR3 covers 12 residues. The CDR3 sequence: CRLAGDVYEQYV. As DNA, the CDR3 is TGCAGGCTAGCGGGAGACGTATACGAGCAGTACGTC.

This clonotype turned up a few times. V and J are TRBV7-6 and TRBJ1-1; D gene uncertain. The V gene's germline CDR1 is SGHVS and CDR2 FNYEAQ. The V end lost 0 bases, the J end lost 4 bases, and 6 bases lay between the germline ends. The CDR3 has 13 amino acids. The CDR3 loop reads CASSLAPSTEAFF. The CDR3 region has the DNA TGTGCCAGCAGCTTAGCCCCCAGCACTGAAGCTTTCTTT.

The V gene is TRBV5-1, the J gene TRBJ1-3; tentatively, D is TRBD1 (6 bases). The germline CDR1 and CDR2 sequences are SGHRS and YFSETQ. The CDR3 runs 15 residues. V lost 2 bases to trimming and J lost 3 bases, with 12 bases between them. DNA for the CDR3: TGCGCCAGCAGCTTCGATACAGGGTATGGAAACACCATATATTTT. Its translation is CASSFDTGYGNTIYF.

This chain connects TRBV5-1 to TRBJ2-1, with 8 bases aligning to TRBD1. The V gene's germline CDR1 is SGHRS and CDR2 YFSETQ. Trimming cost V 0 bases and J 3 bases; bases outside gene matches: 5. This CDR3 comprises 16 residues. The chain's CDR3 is CASSLAGGAYYNEQFF. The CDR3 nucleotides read TGCGCCAGCAGCTTGGCAGGGGGCGCTTACTACAATGAGCAGTTCTTC.

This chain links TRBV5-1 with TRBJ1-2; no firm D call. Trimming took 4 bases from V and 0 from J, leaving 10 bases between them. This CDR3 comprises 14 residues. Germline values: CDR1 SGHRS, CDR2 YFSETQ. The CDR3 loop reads CASSPGDSNYGYTF. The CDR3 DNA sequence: TGCGCCAGCAGCCCGGGAGACTCTAACTATGGCTACACCTTC.